The 24 T cell receptor beta chains listed next were all sequenced from one sample in a study of vaccination effects on CD4 cells after COVID-19. Profiling relied on immunoSEQ multiplex PCR, and the TCRdb table lists in-frame clones only, not all of them. The repertoire holds over 65,000 clones, with over 60% as singletons. With more than 9 days of culture completed, CD4+ T cells were isolated. No antigen has been identified for these receptors. The starting material was CD4+ T cells from PBMCs cultured without peptide, obtained before COVID-19 vaccination. These receptors were taken from a human donor who received a COVID-19 vaccine.

CDR3 amino acids: CASSLALSAGTNYGYTF. The CDR3, as DNA: TGCGCCAGCAGCTTGGCCCTCAGCGCGGGGACTAACTATGGCTACACCTTC. The V call is TRBV5-1, the J call TRBJ1-2; D call uncertain. This CDR3 is built from 17 residues. V was cut by 0 bases and J by 0 bases, with 15 bases left in between. Per germline, CDR1 SGHRS and CDR2 YFSETQ.

This clone was detected only a few times. The chain links TRBV19 to TRBJ2-2, with D possibly being TRBD2 (5 bases). The germline CDR1 and CDR2 sequences are LNHDA and SQIVND (reference sequence). The CDR3 has 14 amino acids. V was pared by 5 bases and J by 0 bases, with 7 bases between. The CDR3: CASSRTPNTGELFF. CDR3 nucleotide sequence: TGTGCCAGTAGTCGGACTCCGAACACCGGGGAGCTGTTTTTT.

J is TRBJ1-1 and V is TRBV11-2, with a tentative D call TRBD1 (5 bases). The CDR3 runs to 14 residues. V lost 6 bases and J 11 bases, leaving 22 bases between the germline ends. The germline V gene encodes CDR1 SGHAT and CDR2 FQNNGV. CDR3 loop: CASSAGRGGIVAFF. CDR3 nucleotides: TGTGCCAGCAGTGCGGGGAGGGGCGGAATTGTGGCTTTCTTT.

V and J are TRBV4-1 and TRBJ2-1, with 9 nucleotides matching TRBD1. Germline values: CDR1 MGHRA, CDR2 YSYEKL. CDR3 length: 16 amino acids. With V trimmed by 3 bases and J by 3 bases, 6 bases remained unmatched. The CDR3 sequence: CASSQGGTGYYNEQFF. CDR3 bases: TGCGCCAGCAGCCAGGGCGGGACAGGGTACTACAATGAGCAGTTCTTC.

The chain has TRBV5-1 and TRBJ2-2; D is possibly TRBD2 (7 bases). V lost 4 bases to trimming and J lost 3 bases, with 16 bases between them. Germline lookup yields CDR1 SGHRS and CDR2 YFSETQ. The CDR3 spans 16 residues. The CDR3, as DNA: TGCGCCAGCAGCCGTATAGGGGGGGCAGACACCGGGGAGCTGTTTTTT. This encodes CASSRIGGADTGELFF.

V gene TRBV29-1 combines with J gene TRBJ2-5, with D perhaps matching TRBD1 or TRBD2 (5 bases each). V was trimmed by 1 base and J by 1 base, leaving 7 bases between them. This CDR3 is built from 13 residues. Germline CDR1 reads SQVTM; CDR2 reads ANQGSEA. CDR3 sequence (DNA): TGCAGCGTTGAAGCGGGGCCCCAAGAGACCCAGTACTTC. Protein product: CSVEAGPQETQYF.

This clone came up a few times. The chain links TRBV5-6 to TRBJ1-5, with no clear D. The CDR3 runs 19 residues. Germline CDR1 and CDR2: SGHDT and YYEEEE. V was clipped by 3 bases and J by 0 bases, with 22 bases between them. CDR3 in amino acids: CASSSMTGDRINSNQPQHF. DNA for the CDR3: TGTGCCAGCAGCTCGATGACGGGCGATAGAATCAATAGCAATCAGCCCCAGCATTTT.

A few counts support this clone. The rearrangement joins TRBV19 to TRBJ1-5, with D tentatively TRBD1 (5 bases). CDR3 length equals 14 residues. V lost 3 bases to trimming and J lost 7 bases, with 13 bases between them. Germline V gives CDR1 LNHDA, CDR2 SQIVND (reference sequence). The CDR3 nucleotides read TGTGCCAGTAGTATCCGGGACCAAAACCAGCCCCAGCATTTT. Translating it yields CASSIRDQNQPQHF.

A few counts support this clone. This chain uses TRBV11-2 with TRBJ2-5, with 8 bases identical to TRBD1. The V and J ends lost 5 bases and 5 bases, in that order; junction bases with no gene match: 7. The CDR3 is made up of 14 amino acids. Germline CDR1 reads SGHAT; CDR2 reads FQNNGV. The CDR3 reads CASSQTGVAETQYF. CDR3 bases: TGTGCCAGCAGCCAGACAGGGGTCGCGGAGACCCAGTACTTC.

This clone was seen only once. The sample carries other DNA sequences with the same CDR3. This chain's CDR3 is CASSLDYSNQPQHF. The DNA of the CDR3 is TGCGCCAGCAGCTTGGATTATAGCAATCAGCCCCAGCATTTT. The chain is built from TRBV5-1 and TRBJ1-5; D gene ambiguous. Germline V CDR1 and CDR2: SGHRS, YFSETQ. The CDR3 length is 14 residues. V lost 0 bases and J 0 bases, leaving 4 bases between the germline ends.

There are a few counts of this clone. The chain has TRBV5-6 and TRBJ1-3; 9 bases align to TRBD1. V shed 2 bases and J 0 bases; nucleotides not matched to a gene: 6. Looked up from germline, CDR1 is SGHDT and CDR2 is YYEEEE. The CDR3 is 17 amino acids. For the CDR3, the DNA is TGTGCCAGCAGCTTCGGACAGGGGTTTTTCTCTGGAAACACCATATATTTT. It specifies CASSFGQGFFSGNTIYF.

The chain carries TRBV19 and TRBJ1-2; D might be TRBD1 (6 bases). Germline CDR1 is LNHDA and CDR2 is SQIVND (reference sequence). The CDR3 has 15 residues. V was pared by 7 bases and J by 4 bases, with 19 bases between. The CDR3 bases are TGTGCCAGTACCACCGGACAGTATTTAAGCTATGGCTACACCTTC. The encoded protein is CASTTGQYLSYGYTF.

This chain uses TRBV7-3 with TRBJ2-5; possible D gene TRBD1, 8 bases. CDR1 is SGHTA and CDR2 is FQGTGA in the germline V gene. This CDR3 comprises 15 residues. Trimming stripped 5 bases from V and 3 bases from J, with 16 bases between. The CDR3 nucleotides read TGTGCCAGCAGCCAGGGGGCTAGCGGTAAAGAGACCCAGTACTTC. It yields the protein CASSQGASGKETQYF.

This clone was detected once. The V and J genes are TRBV19 and TRBJ1-4, with no clear D. The CDR3 is 15 residues long. Germline V gene data show CDR1 as LNHDA and CDR2 as SQIVND (reference sequence). V was pared by 3 bases and J by 6 bases, with 14 bases between. The CDR3 loop is CASSIIRVNDEKLFF. The DNA of the CDR3 is TGTGCCAGTAGTATTATCCGGGTGAATGATGAAAAACTGTTTTTT.

This clone was observed a few times. This sequence joins TRBV4-1 and TRBJ2-5, with D perhaps matching TRBD1 or TRBD2 (6 bases each). Germline-derived CDR1 and CDR2 are MGHRA and YSYEKL. The CDR3 is 17 residues long. Trimming removed 1 base from V and 2 bases from J, with 17 bases in between. The CDR3 sequence is CASSQVLTRGRQETQYF. As DNA, the CDR3 is TGCGCCAGCAGCCAAGTATTGACCCGGGGGCGACAAGAGACCCAGTACTTC.

A few counts support this clone. The V and J genes are TRBV11-2 and TRBJ1-6, with D hard to call. Trimming left V 5 bases short and J 6 bases short, with 8 bases between. The CDR3 sequence is 13 residues long. Per germline, CDR1 SGHAT and CDR2 FQNNGV. CDR3 nucleotide sequence: TGTGCCAGCAGCCTCGAATCTAATTCACCCCTCCACTTT. As protein: CASSLESNSPLHF. The variable domain in full, completed from reference TRBV11-2 and TRBJ1-6, reads EAGVAQSPRYKIIEKRQSVAFWCNPISGHATLYWYQQILGQGPKLLIQFQNNGVVDDSQLPKDRFSAERLKGVDSTLKIQPAKLEDSAVYLCASSLESNSPLHFGNGTRLTVT.

This chain connects TRBV7-2 to TRBJ1-5; no clear D. Germline loops: CDR1 SGHTA, CDR2 FQGNSA. This CDR3 has 12 amino acids. The ends were cut back, 1 base at V and 5 bases at J, with 3 bases in the middle. The CDR3 is CASSLEYQPQHF. In DNA, the CDR3 is TGTGCCAGCAGCTTAGAATATCAGCCCCAGCATTTT. The complete variable domain, with remaining parts taken from reference TRBV7-2 and TRBJ1-5, reads GAGVSQSPSNKVTEKGKDVELRCDPISGHTALYWYRQSLGQGLEFLIYFQGNSAPDKSGLPSDRFSAERTGGSVSTLTIQRTQQEDSAVYLCASSLEYQPQHFGDGTRLSIL.

This chain joins TRBV11-2 and TRBJ2-1, with D maybe TRBD1 (6 bases). V lost 0 bases, J lost 10 bases, and 7 bases lay in between. Germline V gene lookup returns CDR1 SGHAT and CDR2 FQNNGV. The CDR3 loop spans 12 amino acids. CDR3 in DNA: TGTGCCAGCAGCTTAGATAGGGGGGAGCAGTTCTTC. It codes for CASSLDRGEQFF.

This chain connects TRBV19 to TRBJ2-5, with D possibly being TRBD2 (6 bases). Germline V gene lookup returns CDR1 LNHDA and CDR2 SQIVND (reference sequence). V was pared by 5 bases and J by 5 bases, with 12 bases between. The CDR3 contains 13 residues. This chain's CDR3 is CASSWRERETQYF. DNA for the CDR3: TGTGCCAGTAGTTGGAGGGAAAGGGAGACCCAGTACTTC.

The genes are TRBV19 and TRBJ2-3; 10 positions agree with TRBD1. There are 17 residues in the CDR3. Germline-derived CDR1 and CDR2 are LNHDA and SQIVND (reference sequence). J was trimmed by 2 bases and V by 1 base; bases with no gene match: 6. The CDR3 sequence: CASSIGGTGDITDTQYF. CDR3 bases: TGTGCCAGTAGTATAGGCGGGACAGGGGACATCACAGATACGCAGTATTTT. The entire variable domain, with the rest obtained from reference TRBV19 and TRBJ2-3, is as follows: DGGITQSPKYLFRKEGQNVTLSCEQNLNHDAMYWYRQDPGQGLRLIYYSQIVNDFQKGDIAEGYSVSREKKESFPLTVTSAQKNPTAFYLCASSIGGTGDITDTQYFGPGTRLTVL.

The chain combines TRBV12-3 or TRBV12-4 with TRBJ1-5; tentative D call: TRBD1 (5 bases). The CDR3 length is 12 residues. Trimming pared 3 bases from V and 11 bases from J, leaving 11 bases between. The CDR3 bases are TGTGCCAGCAGTTTTGGGGCTAGTTCCCAGCATTTT. It encodes CASSFGASSQHF.

This chain connects TRBV7-2 to TRBJ1-2; D might be TRBD1 (6 bases). The CDR3 consists of 12 residues. The germline V gene encodes CDR1 SGHTA and CDR2 FQGNSA. V dropped 1 base and J dropped 8 bases, with 8 bases sitting between them. CDR3 bases: TGTGCCAGCAGCTTAGACAGGGAAGGCTACACCTTC. Its protein product is CASSLDREGYTF.

The J gene is TRBJ1-5, the V gene TRBV6-5; perhaps TRBD1 as D (6 bases). This CDR3 spans 15 amino acids. V dropped 5 bases and J dropped 6 bases, with 17 bases sitting between them. Germline-derived CDR1 and CDR2 are MNHEY and SVGAGI. The CDR3 sequence: CASSPSGTTAQPQHF. The CDR3 bases are TGTGCCAGCAGTCCCTCCGGGACAACGGCTCAGCCCCAGCATTTT.

V is TRBV5-6 and J is TRBJ2-5; TRBD1 matches at 11 bases. Germline loops: CDR1 SGHDT, CDR2 YYEEEE. The junction had 7 bases not matched to a gene; V was cut back by 4 bases and J by 2 bases. The CDR3 spans 16 residues. Written as DNA, the CDR3 is TGTGCCAGCAGCACCACCGGGACAGGGGGACAAGAGACCCAGTACTTC. It is translated as CASSTTGTGGQETQYF.